This record looks at one TCR beta chain sequence and its context. The sample is drawn from a study of blood T cell repertoires in COVID-19. Study information: Samples taken during acute and convalescent COVID-19 were collected in the United States, Italy and Spain.

CDR3 length equals 16 residues. Germline V lookup: CDR1 ENHRY, CDR2 SYGVKD. Unmatched junction bases numbered 8, after V lost 0 bases and J lost 9 bases. Original handling: Quantification of nucleated cells was approximated via reference gene primer amplification. This table comes from immunoSEQ multiplex PCR, and its TCRdb copy is limited to in-frame clones, with some not included. The D gene and trimming were derived from the DNA, and the V and J assignments and clone size from that table. This table has approximately 300,000 clones, 70% to 90% appearing once. The source of this sequence is a woman between 45 and 60 years old with COVID-19, enrolled during active disease. Sequencing was carried out using peripheral blood. The chain is built from TRBV10-3 and TRBJ2-1, with 10 bases matching TRBD2. The DNA for the CDR3 is TGTGCCATCAGTGAGTCGGCAGCGGGAGGGCCGGGTGAGCAGTTCTTC. Encoded protein: CAISESAAGGPGEQFF.